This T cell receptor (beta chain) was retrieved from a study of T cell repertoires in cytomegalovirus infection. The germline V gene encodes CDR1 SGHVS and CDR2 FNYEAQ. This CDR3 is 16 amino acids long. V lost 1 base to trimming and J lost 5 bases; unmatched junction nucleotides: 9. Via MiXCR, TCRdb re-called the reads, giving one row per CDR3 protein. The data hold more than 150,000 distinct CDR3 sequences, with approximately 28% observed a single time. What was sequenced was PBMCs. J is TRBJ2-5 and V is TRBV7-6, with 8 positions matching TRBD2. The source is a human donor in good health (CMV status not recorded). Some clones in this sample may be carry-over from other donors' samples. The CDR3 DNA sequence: TGTGCCAGCAGCTTAGGGGGACTAGTCGAGGCGGAGACCCAGTACTTC. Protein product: CASSLGGLVEAETQYF.